This is a list of T cell receptor beta chains from one sample in a study of human T cells and chemical hapten exposure. TCRdb called the RACE reads again in MiXCR, with one record for every CDR3 protein. Of around 350,000 distinct CDR3 sequences listed, about 5% were seen once; the top ten hold around 8%. The sequences come from whole blood, collected in connection with sensitization to the hapten diphenylcyclopropenone (DPC). The receptors originated from a woman aged 18-29 years with alopecia areata. Some clones in this sample may be carry-over from other donors' samples. The CDR3 runs from the conserved cysteine through the conserved F or W. D genes are given only for firm matches. Only some rows state a clone size, as once, few, many or a class for expanded clones.

TRBJ1-5 | TRBV3-1 | few | TRBD1 | CASSQFPRGTGRDQPQHF | TGTGCCAGCAGCCAATTCCCACGGGGGACAGGGAGGGATCAGCCCCAGCATTTT
TRBJ1-5 | TRBV19 | few | NA | CASRRTGTAYPQHF | TGTGCCAGTAGACGAACCGGGACGGCATATCCCCAGCATTTT
TRBJ2-1 | TRBV27 | few | TRBD1 | CASSSRTGGKGHF | TGTGCCAGCAGTTCGAGGACAGGGGGTAAAGGGCACTTC
TRBJ2-3 | TRBV5-1 | many | NA | CASSYLTFREGVETDTQYF | TGCGCCAGCAGCTACCTAACCTTCCGAGAGGGGGTAGAGACAGATACGCAGTATTTT
TRBJ1-6 | TRBV7-9 | many | NA | CASSSGAGNPPLHF | TGTGCCAGCAGCTCAGGGGCAGGGAATCCACCCCTCCACTTT
TRBJ2-1 | TRBV5-1 | NA | TRBD1 | CASSPGQGIDEQFF | TGCGCCAGCAGCCCGGGACAGGGTATCGATGAGCAGTTCTTC
TRBJ1-4 | TRBV14 | NA | NA | CASSQDRTDMGEKLFF | TGTGCCAGCAGCCAAGATCGGACAGACATGGGGGAAAAACTGTTTTTT
TRBJ1-2 | TRBV28 | many | TRBD1 | CASSLDREGGYTF | TGTGCCAGCAGCCTAGACAGGGAAGGTGGCTACACCTTC
TRBJ1-4 | TRBV12-3/TRBV12-4 | many | TRBD1 | CASRTTGEEKLFF | TGTGCCAGCAGGACAACAGGGGAGGAAAAACTGTTTTTT
TRBJ2-5 | TRBV10-3 | NA | NA | CAISESTGGDFQETQYF | TGTGCCATCAGTGAGTCCACAGGGGGGGACTTCCAAGAGACCCAGTACTTC
TRBJ2-3 | TRBV5-4 | NA | TRBD2 | CASSLELAGGLSTDTQYF | TGTGCCAGCAGCTTGGAGCTAGCGGGGGGCCTTAGCACAGATACGCAGTATTTT
TRBJ1-3 | TRBV20-1 | NA | NA | CSARTSGVGNTIYF | TGCAGTGCTAGAACTTCGGGAGTAGGAAACACCATATATTTT
TRBJ2-1 | TRBV4-3 | NA | NA | CASSQGQSNEQFF | TGCGCCAGCAGCCAAGGACAGAGCAATGAGCAGTTCTTC
TRBJ1-1 | TRBV12-3/TRBV12-4 | few | TRBD1 | CASSRQGLMNTEAFF | TGTGCCAGCAGTCGACAGGGATTAATGAACACTGAAGCTTTCTTT
TRBJ1-2 | TRBV4-2 | many | NA | CASSQDKRGHRNYGYTF | TGTGCCAGCAGCCAAGATAAGCGGGGACACCGGAACTATGGCTACACCTTC
TRBJ2-1 | TRBV7-2 | NA | NA | CASSPRGQRASSYNEQFF | TGTGCCAGCAGCCCGCGGGGACAGCGGGCATCATCCTACAATGAGCAGTTCTTC
TRBJ1-1 | TRBV6-5 | NA | NA | CASSRTINTEAFF | TGTGCCAGCAGCCGAACCATCAACACTGAAGCTTTCTTT
TRBJ2-2 | TRBV7-3 | few | NA | CASSLAGRSATGELFF | TGTGCCAGCAGCTTAGCTGGCCGGAGTGCCACCGGGGAGCTGTTTTTT
TRBJ1-1 | TRBV20-1 | few | NA | CSVPGQPNTEAFF | TGCAGTGTCCCCGGGCAGCCTAACACTGAAGCTTTCTTT
TRBJ1-2 | TRBV4-1 | few | NA | CASRMGGRPYGYTF | TGCGCCAGCAGGATGGGGGGGCGCCCCTATGGCTACACCTTC
TRBJ2-1 | TRBV12-3/TRBV12-4 | few | TRBD2 | CASSFSGGNEQFF | TGTGCCAGCAGTTTCTCGGGGGGGAATGAGCAGTTCTTC
TRBJ1-2 | TRBV25-1 | few | NA | CASTGTAGSGYTF | TGTGCCAGCACCGGGACGGCAGGTAGTGGCTACACCTTC
TRBJ2-3 | TRBV7-2 | many | TRBD2 | CASSLVAGRTDTQYF | TGTGCCAGCAGCTTAGTAGCGGGGCGCACAGATACGCAGTATTTT
TRBJ2-3 | TRBV24-1 | many | TRBD2 | CATSGRGGSTDTQYF | TGTGCCACCAGTGGTCGGGGGGGCAGCACAGATACGCAGTATTTT
TRBJ2-2 | TRBV6-4 | NA | TRBD2 | CASSPGLAGLTNTGELFF | TGTGCCAGCTCCCCGGGACTAGCGGGGCTAACGAACACCGGGGAGCTGTTTTTT
TRBJ2-3 | TRBV7-2 | few | NA | CASSGGIGKQYF | TGTGCCAGCAGCGGAGGCATAGGGAAGCAGTATTTT
TRBJ2-1 | TRBV24-1 | NA | TRBD2 | CATRDSGGAGGEQFF | TGTGCCACCAGGGATAGCGGGGGGGCCGGAGGTGAGCAGTTCTTC
TRBJ1-5 | TRBV27 | few | NA | CASSLSNLSPQHF | TGTGCCAGCAGTTTATCCAACCTCTCGCCCCAGCATTTT
TRBJ2-7 | TRBV20-1 | NA | NA | CSAKNGNSYEQYF | TGCAGTGCTAAAAACGGGAACTCCTACGAGCAGTACTTC
TRBJ2-6 | TRBV5-1 | many | TRBD1 | CASSTGQGAFGGANVLTF | TGCGCCAGCAGCACCGGACAGGGGGCTTTCGGTGGGGCCAACGTCCTGACTTTC
TRBJ1-1 | TRBV6-4 | few | NA | CASSEQHRDTEAFF | TGTGCCAGCAGTGAACAGCATAGGGACACTGAAGCTTTCTTT
TRBJ1-2 | TRBV4-3 | NA | NA | CASSQFSGGDYGYTF | TGCGCCAGCAGCCAATTTTCTGGGGGCGACTATGGCTACACCTTC
TRBJ1-1 | TRBV12-3/TRBV12-4 | many | NA | CASRGSGNTEAFF | TGTGCCAGCAGGGGATCAGGGAACACTGAAGCTTTCTTT